Presented here are 4 T cell receptor beta chains from one specimen sequenced in a study of T cells after yellow fever vaccination. In TCRdb, the 5' RACE reads were re-called with MiXCR into one record per CDR3 protein. The sample has thousands of distinct CDR3 sequences; 6.5% are singletons. Sequencing used PBMCs, either bulk or a sorted T-cell subset (CD4+, CD8+, memory, or dextramer-sorted; not recorded which), obtained about 2 weeks after the first yellow fever vaccination. These receptors were obtained from a man younger than 35 who received the YFV17D yellow fever vaccine.

Remarks on this clonotype: A read error is possible here, since a much larger clone lies one base away. The chain uses TRBV12-3 or TRBV12-4 and TRBJ1-2; D is unclear. CDR3 size: 11 residues. V lost 5 bases and J 14 bases, leaving 15 bases between the germline ends. DNA of the CDR3: TGTGCCAGCAGTCCAGTACACCGAGGGACCTTC. This codes for CASSPVHRGTF.

This clonotype counts as medium-sized. The chain employs TRBV7-6 and TRBJ1-1; D is possibly TRBD1 (5 bases). The germline gives CDR1 SGHVS, CDR2 FNYEAQ. The CDR3 runs to 15 residues. V lost 5 bases to trimming and J lost 1 base, with 14 bases between them. CDR3 bases: TGTGCCAGCAGCCTACCCCCGACAGCGAACACTGAAGCTTTCTTT. This codes for CASSLPPTANTEAFF. The entire variable domain, with the rest obtained from reference TRBV7-6 and TRBJ1-1, is as follows: GAGVSQSPRYKVTKRGQDVALRCDPISGHVSLYWYRQALGQGPEFLTYFNYEAQQDKSGLPNDRFSAERPEGSISTLTIQRTEQRDSAMYRCASSLPPTANTEAFFGQGTRLTVV.

This clonotype was detected ten times or more. The V gene is TRBV11-2, the J gene TRBJ2-2; D uncertain. Germline V lookup: CDR1 SGHAT, CDR2 FQNNGV. The CDR3 covers 14 residues. Trimming cost V 1 base and J 2 bases, with 5 bases left between them. The DNA for the CDR3 is TGTGCCAGCAGCTTAGCCCATAACACCGGGGAGCTGTTTTTT. Protein: CASSLAHNTGELFF. Full variable domain (outside the CDR3, taken from reference TRBV11-2 and TRBJ2-2): EAGVAQSPRYKIIEKRQSVAFWCNPISGHATLYWYQQILGQGPKLLIQFQNNGVVDDSQLPKDRFSAERLKGVDSTLKIQPAKLEDSAVYLCASSLAHNTGELFFGEGSRLTVL.

This clonotype is judged medium-sized. The CDR3 nucleotides read TGTGCCAGCAGTTACTGGCATGAAATCCACTTT. Its translation: CASSYWHEIHF. The chain couples TRBV6-7 to TRBJ1-6; D uncertain. TRBV6-7 is classed as an ORF, of uncertain function. V shed 1 base and J shed 17 bases, with 9 bases lying between them. The CDR3 totals 11 residues.